These 4 T cell receptor beta chains originate from one sample sequenced in a study of T cells in Graves' hyperthyroidism and ophthalmopathy. The source material, RNA transcripts, was used to amplify TCR beta CDR3 regions. The primer set for the first-round RT-PCR of the TCR CDR3 was HTBI. TCRdb re-analysed the multiplex PCR reads in MiXCR, keeping a single row per CDR3 protein. The table has 540,000 or so distinct CDR3 sequences, more than 45% seen once; the top ten hold about 20%. The specimen was peripheral blood or thyroid tissue (not recorded which). These receptors all stem from an adult woman with Graves' disease, either hyperthyroidism or ophthalmopathy (not recorded which).

Comment on this clonotype: A read error may explain this, as a much larger clone is one base away. The rearrangement uses TRBV7-2 and TRBJ2-2, with 9 bases matching TRBD2. The CDR3 totals 15 residues. Germline lookup yields CDR1 SGHTA and CDR2 FQGNSA. CDR3 bases: TGTGCCAGCGGCTTAGTAGCGGGAGTGGCCGGGGAGCTGTTTTTT. Translation gives CASGLVAGVAGELFF.

The table lists this clonotype with many counts. The rearrangement uses TRBV2 and TRBJ1-5, with TRBD1 identical over 7 bases. Per the germline V gene, CDR1 is SNHLY and CDR2 is FYNNEI. J gave up 5 bases and V 4 bases, and 8 bases lay outside the gene matches. This CDR3 is 15 amino acids long. This chain's CDR3 is CASSVNRGDDQPQHF. The CDR3 nucleotides are TGTGCCAGCAGTGTGAACAGGGGCGACGATCAGCCCCAGCATTTT.

There are many counts of this clonotype. CDR3 amino acids: CASSPSIGHTYEQYF. In DNA, the CDR3 is TGTGCCAGCAGCCCGAGCATCGGACATACTTACGAGCAGTACTTC. The rearrangement uses TRBV7-9 and TRBJ2-7, with a tentative D call TRBD1 (5 bases). The ends were cut back, 5 bases at V and 4 bases at J, with 18 bases in the middle. CDR1 SEHNR and CDR2 FQNEAQ come from the germline V gene (reference sequence). The CDR3 consists of 15 residues.

Regarding this clonotype: The junction shows a germline mismatch at one end, possibly a read error. The chain has TRBV9 and TRBJ1-3, with D possibly matching TRBD1 (6 bases). This CDR3 is built from 14 residues. CDR1 and CDR2 from the germline V gene are SGDLS and YYNGEE. This chain's CDR3 is CASGGGYRDTRLDF. CDR3 DNA: TGTGCCAGCGGGGGGGGATACCGGGACACCAGATTGGATTTT.